Each of the 30 T cell receptor beta chains below was sequenced from the same sample in a study of blood T cell repertoires in COVID-19 (dated by TCRdb to the early 2020s). Preparation of the library involved the immunoSEQ multiplex PCR assay. Here the immuneACCESS table is served through TCRdb, limited to in-frame sequences with V and J called. Missing clones are a known gap in these copies; in checked studies unresolved V genes cover under half, and the rest lacks a known reason. Counted in this sample were 70,000 to 100,000 clones; 90% of them appeared once. The ten biggest clones cover roughly 4.5% of the sample. What was sequenced was peripheral blood. The receptors were sampled from a woman aged 80 or older with active or convalescent COVID-19.

The chain is built from TRBV7-2 and TRBJ1-4, with D perhaps TRBD1 (5 bases). V was pared by 5 bases and J by 6 bases, with 13 bases between. CDR1 and CDR2 (germline): SGHTA, FQGNSA. This CDR3 has 14 residues. CDR3 residues: CASSLFGGDEKLFF. Here the CDR3 DNA reads TGTGCCAGCAGCCTCTTTGGGGGGGATGAAAAACTGTTTTTT.

J is TRBJ2-1 and V is TRBV25-1; no reliable D call. There are 14 residues in the CDR3. V lost 8 bases, J lost 1 base, and 12 bases lay in between. Germline V gives CDR1 MGHDK, CDR2 SYGVNS. CDR3 sequence reads: CASSRPGSYNEQFF. The CDR3 coding sequence is TGTGCCAGCTCAAGACCAGGATCCTACAATGAGCAGTTCTTC.

This clone was seen only a few times. The chain recombines TRBV5-1 with TRBJ2-7; D possibly corresponds to TRBD1 (6 bases). Between the trimmed V and J ends, which lost 4 bases and 0 bases, there was a span of 17 bases. Looked up from germline, CDR1 is SGHRS and CDR2 is YFSETQ. The CDR3 extends over 16 amino acids. The CDR3 DNA is TGCGCCAGCAGCCCAGGGACACCCGGAAGCTCCTACGAGCAGTACTTC. Its translation is CASSPGTPGSSYEQYF.

The V call is TRBV2, the J call TRBJ2-2, with D tentatively TRBD2 (6 bases). CDR1 and CDR2 (germline): SNHLY, FYNNEI. V lost 2 bases to trimming and J lost 7 bases, with 11 bases between them. The CDR3 extends over 14 amino acids. This chain's CDR3 is CASSEIAADGELFF. DNA for the CDR3: TGTGCCAGCAGTGAAATAGCGGCCGACGGGGAGCTGTTTTTT.

This clone was counted a single time. V gene TRBV9 combines with J gene TRBJ2-1; 11 positions agree with TRBD1. The length of the CDR3 is 14 residues. V was clipped by 2 bases and J by 8 bases; unmatched bases: 3. Germline CDR1 is SGDLS and CDR2 is YYNGEE. CDR3 nucleotides: TGTGCCAGCAGCGTCGGACAGGGGGCTGATGAGCAGTTCTTC. Its translation: CASSVGQGADEQFF.

A few counts support this clone. The V and J genes are TRBV24-1 and TRBJ2-1; maybe TRBD1 (6 bases). Germline-derived CDR1 and CDR2 are KGHDR and SFDVKD. V was clipped by 4 bases and J by 4 bases, with 13 bases between them. The CDR3 extends over 15 amino acids. The CDR3, as DNA: TGTGCCACCAGTGAACAGACAGGAGCGTACAATGAGCAGTTCTTC. Translated, it gives CATSEQTGAYNEQFF.

The DNA of the CDR3 is TGTGCCAGCTCACCTCGACAGGGGAACACCGGGGAGCTGTTTTTT. Translation: CASSPRQGNTGELFF. The chain couples TRBV18 to TRBJ2-2, with 7 bases lining up with TRBD1. The CDR3 contains 15 residues. The V gene end was trimmed by 3 bases and the J gene end by 1 base; junction bases not matched to a gene: 2. CDR1 KGHSH and CDR2 LQKENI come from the germline V gene.

The chain has TRBV15 and TRBJ1-4; TRBD1 agrees at 8 bases. V lost 1 base, J lost 7 bases, and 5 bases stayed unmatched. Germline V lookup: CDR1 LNHNV, CDR2 YYDKDF (reference sequence). The CDR3 has 15 amino acids. For the CDR3, the DNA is TGTGCCACCAGCAGAGGCGGACAGGGAGGTGAAAAACTGTTTTTT. This encodes CATSRGGQGGEKLFF. The entire variable domain, with the rest obtained from reference TRBV15 and TRBJ1-4, is as follows: DAMVIQNPRYQVTQFGKPVTLSCSQTLNHNVMYWYQQKSSQAPKLLFHYYDKDFNNEADTPDNFQSRRPNTSFCFLDIRSPGLGDTAMYLCATSRGGQGGEKLFFGSGTQLSVL.

This chain joins TRBV11-2 and TRBJ1-2, with 7 bases fitting TRBD1. The CDR3 is 13 amino acids. Trimming took 5 bases from V and 5 from J; bases not matched to a gene: 5. Germline-derived CDR1 and CDR2 are SGHAT and FQNNGV. CDR3 DNA: TGTGCCAGCAGCCCGACAGGGTTGTATGGCTACACCTTC. It encodes CASSPTGLYGYTF.

The J gene is TRBJ2-3, the V gene TRBV28, with TRBD2 matching 12 bases. The CDR3 is 16 residues long. J gave up 3 bases and V 6 bases, and 7 bases lay outside the gene matches. Germline V CDR1 and CDR2: MDHEN, SYDVKM. CDR3 sequence (DNA): TGTGCCAGCAGCCCGACTAGCGGGAGAAAGACAGATACGCAGTATTTT. Translation: CASSPTSGRKTDTQYF.

This clone was counted a single time. The gene calls are TRBV11-2 and TRBJ2-3, with 16 bases lining up with TRBD2. The germline V gene has CDR1 SGHAT and CDR2 FQNNGV. Trimming at V came to 5 bases and at J to 5 bases, leaving 7 bases not matched to a gene. CDR3 length: 17 residues. CDR3 loop: CASSVGTSGRAEDTQYF. The DNA of the CDR3 is TGTGCCAGCAGCGTCGGGACTAGCGGGAGGGCAGAAGATACGCAGTATTTT.

The chain recombines TRBV18 with TRBJ2-2; 7 bases fit TRBD2. There are 17 residues in the CDR3. The junction had 4 bases not matched to a gene; V was cut back by 0 bases and J by 0 bases. In germline, CDR1 is KGHSH, CDR2 LQKENI. Here the CDR3 reads CASSPPGRGPNTGELFF. The DNA for the CDR3 is TGTGCCAGCTCACCACCGGGGAGGGGACCGAACACCGGGGAGCTGTTTTTT.

The chain combines TRBV27 with TRBJ1-5, with a possible D match to TRBD1 (5 bases). The CDR3 loop spans 15 amino acids. Trimming stripped 3 bases from V and 6 bases from J, with 15 bases between. The germline gives CDR1 MNHEY, CDR2 SMNVEV (reference sequence). The CDR3 coding sequence is TGTGCCAGCAGTTTTAACCGGGGGGAAGGTCAGCCCCAGCATTTT. It is translated as CASSFNRGEGQPQHF.

The rearrangement uses TRBV6-5 and TRBJ2-2, with D possibly TRBD1 on 5 matching bases. This CDR3 region has 15 residues. V was trimmed by 5 bases and J by 8 bases, leaving 18 bases between them. Germline V gives CDR1 MNHEY, CDR2 SVGAGI. The CDR3 coding sequence is TGTGCCAGCAGTACCCTTGGGCAGCCAGGGGGGGAGCTGTTTTTT. This encodes CASSTLGQPGGELFF.

The chain has TRBV18 and TRBJ1-3; tentatively, D is TRBD1 (6 bases). Germline V gene data show CDR1 as KGHSH and CDR2 as LQKENI. V was cut by 0 bases and J by 0 bases, with 12 bases left in between. The CDR3 runs to 17 residues. CDR3 nucleotide sequence: TGTGCCAGCTCACCACCGGGGGCCCTTGTCTCTGGAAACACCATATATTTT. Encoded protein: CASSPPGALVSGNTIYF.

The V call is TRBV7-2, the J call TRBJ2-7; 9 bases agree with TRBD1. The CDR3 loop spans 17 amino acids. The V and J ends lost 1 base and 6 bases, in that order; junction bases with no gene match: 13. Germline V CDR1 and CDR2: SGHTA, FQGNSA. CDR3 sequence (DNA): TGTGCCAGCAGCTTAGTCCCGGGACAGGGATTTAAGGGCGAGCAGTACTTC. It translates to CASSLVPGQGFKGEQYF.

This clone has only one observation. This chain uses TRBV20-1 with TRBJ2-1, with unresolved D. CDR3 size: 10 residues. V was trimmed by 2 bases and J by 10 bases, leaving 6 bases between them. Germline V CDR1 and CDR2: DFQATT, SNEGSKA (reference sequence). Here the CDR3 reads CSARKAEQFF. The CDR3 nucleotides are TGCAGTGCTAGAAAAGCGGAGCAGTTCTTC.

The chain employs TRBV2 and TRBJ1-4; D remains ambiguous. The CDR3 spans 15 residues. The germline V gene has CDR1 SNHLY and CDR2 FYNNEI. V was trimmed by 3 bases and J by 1 base, leaving 9 bases between them. The CDR3 DNA follows: TGTGCCAGCAGTGATATAGCCGGAACTAATGAAAAACTGTTTTTT. Encoded protein: CASSDIAGTNEKLFF.

The V gene is TRBV28, the J gene TRBJ2-7, with D tentatively TRBD1 (7 bases). Germline V CDR1 and CDR2: MDHEN, SYDVKM. The CDR3 is 12 residues long. V lost 5 bases to trimming and J lost 9 bases, with 14 bases between them. CDR3 protein: CASSTTRGVQYF. CDR3 nucleotides: TGTGCCAGCAGTACTACCAGGGGGGTGCAGTACTTC.

The chain uses TRBV5-8 and TRBJ1-2, with D hard to call. The CDR3 runs 13 residues. Trimming left V 4 bases short and J 6 bases short, with 13 bases between. Per germline, CDR1 SGHTS and CDR2 YDEGEE. The DNA of the CDR3 is TGTGCCAGCAGCAGGGAGAGCTGGAATGGCTACACCTTC. Amino acid sequence: CASSRESWNGYTF.

This chain links TRBV7-2 with TRBJ1-1, with unresolved D. V was clipped by 2 bases and J by 2 bases, with 9 bases between them. This CDR3 is 14 amino acids long. Germline V gene sequence: CDR1 SGHTA, CDR2 FQGNSA. CDR3: CASSLRAGNTEAFF. CDR3 nucleotides: TGTGCCAGCAGCTTAAGAGCGGGTAACACTGAAGCTTTCTTT.

The genes are TRBV24-1 and TRBJ2-1; 14 bases agree with TRBD2. The CDR3 totals 16 residues. Per germline, CDR1 KGHDR and CDR2 SFDVKD. The V gene end was trimmed by 4 bases and the J gene end by 8 bases; junction bases not matched to a gene: 6. CDR3 coding DNA: TGTGCCACCAGTGACCGCGGGACTAGCGGGAGTGATGAGCAGTTCTTC. Its protein is CATSDRGTSGSDEQFF.

The V and J genes are TRBV10-3 and TRBJ2-1, with 11 nucleotides matching TRBD2. The CDR3 contains 14 residues. The junction had 4 bases not matched to a gene; V was cut back by 3 bases and J by 9 bases. The germline CDR1 and CDR2 sequences are ENHRY and SYGVKD. CDR3 amino acids: CAISEMGLAAEQFF. The CDR3 bases are TGTGCCATCAGTGAAATGGGACTAGCGGCTGAGCAGTTCTTC.

The chain carries TRBV5-1 and TRBJ2-7, with 10 nucleotides matching TRBD2. This CDR3 is 17 amino acids long. Germline V lookup: CDR1 SGHRS, CDR2 YFSETQ. Trimming cost V 5 bases and J 2 bases; bases outside gene matches: 13. The CDR3: CASSNQLVSGRAYEQYF. The DNA of the CDR3 is TGCGCCAGCAGTAACCAGCTGGTGAGCGGGAGGGCCTACGAGCAGTACTTC.

The rearrangement links TRBV27 to TRBJ2-7; 9 positions agree with TRBD2. V lost 5 bases, J lost 3 bases, and 2 bases stayed unmatched. The CDR3 extends over 13 amino acids. Germline values: CDR1 MNHEY, CDR2 SMNVEV (reference sequence). CDR3 loop: CASSRGRDYEQYF. In DNA form, the CDR3 reads TGTGCCAGCAGTCGCGGGAGGGACTACGAGCAGTACTTC.

The CDR3 bases are TGTGCCAGCAGCCGGGGGGCGGCTAGTATCACAGATACGCAGTATTTT. Protein: CASSRGAASITDTQYF. The chain is built from TRBV9 and TRBJ2-3, with D maybe TRBD2 (7 bases). This CDR3 has 16 residues. Germline V gene lookup returns CDR1 SGDLS and CDR2 YYNGEE. V shed 4 bases and J shed 2 bases, with 17 bases lying between them.

This chain connects TRBV14 to TRBJ2-1; TRBD1 matches 10 bases. This CDR3 comprises 14 residues. Germline V lookup: CDR1 SGHDN, CDR2 FVKESK. J gave up 7 bases and V 3 bases, and 3 bases lay outside the gene matches. The CDR3 spells CASSHRDRGNEQFF. In nucleotides, the CDR3 is TGTGCCAGCAGCCACCGGGACAGGGGAAATGAGCAGTTCTTC. Together with reference TRBV14 and TRBJ2-1, the CDR3 gives the full variable domain: EAGVTQFPSHSVIEKGQTVTLRCDPISGHDNLYWYRRVMGKEIKFLLHFVKESKQDESGMPNNRFLAERTGGTYSTLKVQPAELEDSGVYFCASSHRDRGNEQFFGPGTRLTVL.

This rearrangement joins TRBV4-2 to TRBJ2-7; maybe TRBD1 (6 bases). Per germline, CDR1 LGHNA and CDR2 YNFKEQ. The CDR3 extends over 14 amino acids. The V gene lost 0 bases and the J gene lost 5 bases, with 11 bases spanning the gap. The CDR3 DNA follows: TGTGCCAGCAGCCAAGACAGGGGAATCCACGAGCAGTACTTC. Amino acid sequence: CASSQDRGIHEQYF.

The genes are TRBV28 and TRBJ2-3; the D gene is possibly TRBD2 (6 bases). V was trimmed by 8 bases and J by 3 bases, leaving 21 bases between them. The CDR3 is made up of 16 amino acids. Germline CDR1 and CDR2: MDHEN and SYDVKM. The CDR3 reads CASQTLMGGRTDTQYF. DNA of the CDR3: TGTGCCAGCCAGACTTTGATGGGGGGTAGGACAGATACGCAGTATTTT.

This rearrangement joins TRBV29-1 to TRBJ1-1; perhaps TRBD1 as D (6 bases). V gave up 8 bases and J gave up 5 bases, with 24 bases separating them. This CDR3 has 15 residues. In germline, CDR1 is SQVTM, CDR2 ANQGSEA. The chain's CDR3 is CSTRGGGAVETEAFF. The CDR3 nucleotides are TGCAGCACCCGGGGGGGCGGGGCGGTGGAGACTGAAGCTTTCTTT.